The T cell receptor (beta chain) under discussion was sequenced for a study of blood T cell repertoires in COVID-19 (dated by TCRdb to 2020 to 2021). Some background on the complete study: The collaborator samples originated in the United States, Italy and Spain and spanned the acute and convalescent phases of COVID-19. The material from the prospective study consisted of cDNA or gDNA derived from T cells, B-cell-depleted T cells, or PBMCs. Subjects who had been exposed to COVID-19, were actively infected with it, or had recovered from it provided the deeply sampled blood TCRbeta repertoires that made up the dataset. The repertoires were made available in a free public database intended to serve as a resource for research on the immune response to SARS-CoV-2. The samples were drawn from the first 160 participants of the ongoing ImmuneRACE study and from 950 to 1,500 subjects provided by 6 global collaborators. Sample metadata almost always included a de-identified subject ID, COVID-19 status, age in years and sex. Where available, HLA class I and class II types were taken from metadata supplied by the sample provider and were not determined by assay-based typing.

Collaborating institutions collected whole blood in K2EDTA tubes following their own protocols. For TCRbeta analysis, collaborators shipped samples in one of three forms: frozen whole blood, isolated PBMCs, or DNA extracted from either of those sample types. General findings and caveats noted by the study authors: How much clinical and demographic metadata was included differed by source and by participant, and the metadata was provided uncurated.

Regarding this clone: It has no known antigen specificity. No quality values exist for individual bases; no much larger clone is one base distant.

The germline V gene sets CDR1 to MDHEN and CDR2 to SYDVKM. CDR3 length: 14 amino acids, cysteine to phenylalanine. Only the CDR3 portion is preserved as DNA: 42 bases, with reading frame beginning at the first base. Trimming removed 5 bases from V and 1 base from J, leaving 11 bases between the germline ends. The immunoSEQ Assay, a bias-controlled multiplex PCR, was used to amplify TCRbeta CDR3 regions from genomic DNA. As for the original processing: The number of nucleated cells in each sample was estimated from the amplification of reference gene primers within the assay. To quantify the absolute abundance of each unique TCRbeta CDR3 rearrangement, sequence reads were collapsed and filtered. For each sample, productive Simpson clonality was calculated by taking the square root of Simpson's diversity index across productive rearrangements. In TCRdb, the immuneACCESS table is reduced to in-frame sequences with V and J assigned. These tables do not hold every clone; where another copy was compared, an unresolved V gene accounts for under half, and the others remain unexplained. D and trimming come from the DNA, and the V and J calls and clone size come from that table. For this sample the table gives tens of thousands of clones, of which around 90% were detected only once. The ten largest clones take up roughly 1.6% of the sample.

This clonotype was sampled from a man in his sixties with active COVID-19. Recombination connected TRBV28 to TRBJ1-2; too little of a D gene remains to name it. Input material: peripheral blood. CDR3 loop: CASSNPRDNYGYTF. The DNA sequence follows: TGTGCCAGCAGTAACCCGAGAGATAACTATGGCTACACCTTC.